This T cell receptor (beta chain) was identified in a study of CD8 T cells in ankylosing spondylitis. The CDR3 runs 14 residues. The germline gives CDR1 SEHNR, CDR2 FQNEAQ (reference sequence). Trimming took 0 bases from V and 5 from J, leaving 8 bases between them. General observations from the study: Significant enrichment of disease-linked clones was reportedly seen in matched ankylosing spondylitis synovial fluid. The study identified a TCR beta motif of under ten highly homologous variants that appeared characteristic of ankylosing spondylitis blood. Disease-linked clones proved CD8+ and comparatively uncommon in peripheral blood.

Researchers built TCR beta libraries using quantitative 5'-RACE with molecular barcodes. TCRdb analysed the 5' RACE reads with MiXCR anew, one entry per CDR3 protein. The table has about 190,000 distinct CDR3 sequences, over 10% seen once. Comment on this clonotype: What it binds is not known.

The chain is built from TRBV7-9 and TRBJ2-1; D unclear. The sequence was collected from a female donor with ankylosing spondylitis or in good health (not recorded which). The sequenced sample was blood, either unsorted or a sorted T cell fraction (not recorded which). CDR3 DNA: TGTGCCAGCAGCTTAGCAGGGTCTGACAATGAGCAGTTCTTC. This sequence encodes CASSLAGSDNEQFF.